This T cell receptor beta chain was observed in a study of T cells in Graves' hyperthyroidism and ophthalmopathy. Lactation, pregnancy, other autoimmune disease or uncontrolled infection led to exclusion of patients. Amplified regions were TCR beta CDR3 sequences from RNA transcripts. Primed by the HTBI set, a first-round RT-PCR was run on the TCR CDR3. MiXCR was run by TCRdb on the multiplex PCR reads, yielding one entry per CDR3 protein. The data contain around 600,000 distinct CDR3 sequences, approximately 15% of them singletons. Sequenced material: blood. The TCR was taken from a woman younger than 35 with Graves' ophthalmopathy.

The CDR3 region is CASSGLAGAHEQFF. The CDR3 DNA sequence: TGCGCCAGCAGTGGTCTAGCGGGAGCCCATGAGCAGTTCTTC. The gene calls are TRBV10-2 and TRBJ2-1, with 10 nucleotides matching TRBD2. The CDR3 is 14 residues long. The germline V gene encodes CDR1 WSHSY and CDR2 SAAADI. V trimming: 4 bases; J trimming: 8 bases; junction bases outside the gene matches: 5.